This TCR beta chain was documented in a study of OX40 agonist ivuxolimab in advanced cancers. Study overall: Past anti-PD-1, anti-PD-L1 or anti-CTLA-4 therapy was accepted, and 30% to 50% had received some.

CDR3 length equals 13 residues. Deletions cut 3 bases from V and 6 bases from J, with 11 bases between. Germline CDR1 is MDHEN and CDR2 is SYDVKM. Profiling relied on immunoSEQ multiplex PCR, and the TCRdb table lists in-frame clones only, not all of them. The sample yields about 12,000 clones, nearly 80% seen once. As for this clone: No antigen is known for it.

Study outcomes and limitations: CD4+ and CD8+ blood T cells expanded clonally by week 6 at 0.1 to 3.0 mg/kg. In a subset of nonresponders, normalized T-cell clonal expansion was also low.

The sequence derives from an adult with an advanced solid tumor such as melanoma, head and neck, liver or kidney cancer. V is TRBV28 and J is TRBJ1-1; possibly TRBD1 for D (5 bases). Sequencing was performed on CD4+ or CD8+ T cells sorted from blood, taken in a trial of the OX40 agonist ivuxolimab. CDR3 sequence: CASSLNGAPEAFF. As DNA, the CDR3 is TGTGCCAGCAGTTTGAACGGGGCCCCTGAAGCTTTCTTT.